This is a list of T cell receptor beta chains from one sample in a study of CD8 T cells in ankylosing spondylitis. TCRdb re-analysed the 5' RACE reads in MiXCR, keeping a single row per CDR3 protein. The repertoire holds roughly 400,000 distinct CDR3 sequences, with 20% to 25% as singletons. Sequencing used blood, either unsorted or a sorted T cell fraction (not recorded which). These receptors were obtained from a male donor with ankylosing spondylitis. CDR3s include the opening cysteine and the closing phenylalanine or tryptophan. D genes are given only for firm matches. The size entry is marked missing in some rows and otherwise reads once, few, many or a size class.

TRBV25-1	TRBJ2-1	TRBD1	few	CASRGDRAGYNEQFF	TGTGCCAGCAGGGGGGACAGGGCCGGCTACAATGAGCAGTTCTTC
TRBV5-1	TRBJ2-3	.	few	CASSLEPEPTDTQYF	TGCGCCAGCAGCTTGGAGCCGGAACCCACAGATACGCAGTATTTT
TRBV7-2	TRBJ2-2	.	few	CASSLEGPGTGELFF	TGTGCCAGCAGCTTAGAGGGCCCGGGCACCGGGGAGCTGTTTTTT
TRBV29-1	TRBJ1-2	.	.	CSVGQQATGYTF	TGCAGCGTTGGGCAGCAGGCGACTGGCTACACCTTC
TRBV28	TRBJ1-4	.	few	CASSYPATNEKLFF	TGTGCCAGCAGCTACCCGGCCACCAATGAAAAACTGTTTTTT
TRBV5-1	TRBJ2-7	TRBD2	.	CASSLELTTSGTEQYF	TGCGCCAGCAGCTTGGAGCTCACTACTAGCGGGACAGAGCAGTACTTC
TRBV12-3/TRBV12-4	TRBJ2-1	.	few	CASSLGEVNEQFF	TGTGCCAGCAGTTTAGGAGAGGTAAATGAGCAGTTCTTC
TRBV2	TRBJ2-1	TRBD1	few	CASRETGVDEQFF	TGTGCCAGCAGGGAAACAGGGGTGGATGAGCAGTTCTTC
TRBV6-5	TRBJ2-1	.	few	CASSYSVGDFDNEQFF	TGTGCCAGCAGTTACTCGGTCGGGGACTTCGACAATGAGCAGTTCTTC
TRBV6-2/TRBV6-3	TRBJ1-5	.	few	CASRATGGYQPQHF	TGTGCCAGCAGGGCGACAGGTGGATATCAGCCCCAGCATTTT
TRBV14	TRBJ2-2	.	few	CASSQANRELFF	TGTGCCAGCAGCCAAGCGAACCGGGAGCTGTTTTTT
TRBV18	TRBJ2-1	.	few	CASSYRAGFYNEQFF	TGTGCCAGCTCATACAGGGCCGGGTTTTACAATGAGCAGTTCTTC
TRBV29-1	TRBJ2-7	TRBD2	few	CSVAGLAGDGYEQYF	TGCAGCGTAGCGGGACTAGCGGGAGATGGCTACGAGCAGTACTTC
TRBV4-2	TRBJ2-7	TRBD1	.	CASSQALAGGGYEQYF	TGTGCCAGCAGCCAAGCCTTGGCAGGGGGCGGCTACGAGCAGTACTTC
TRBV18	TRBJ2-7	TRBD2	.	CASSFRERSGTREQYF	TGTGCCAGCTCATTTAGGGAGAGGAGCGGGACCCGCGAGCAGTACTTC
TRBV12-3/TRBV12-4	TRBJ1-5	TRBD1	.	CASSIDRGQPQHF	TGTGCCAGCAGTATCGACAGGGGGCAGCCCCAGCATTTT
TRBV5-1	TRBJ2-3	TRBD1	.	CASSSTGTGFTDTQYF	TGCGCCAGCAGCTCCACCGGGACAGGGTTCACAGATACGCAGTATTTT
TRBV6-5	TRBJ1-1	.	.	CASIFLLGAAMNTEAFF	TGTGCCAGCATTTTTCTTCTGGGGGCAGCTATGAACACTGAAGCTTTCTTT
TRBV5-1	TRBJ2-1	.	.	CASSLLLRVSYNEQFF	TGCGCCAGCAGCTTGCTACTAAGGGTCTCCTACAATGAGCAGTTCTTC
TRBV28	TRBJ2-2	TRBD1	few	CASTLTGSGTGELFF	TGTGCCAGCACCTTGACAGGGTCGGGCACCGGGGAGCTGTTTTTT
TRBV12-3/TRBV12-4	TRBJ2-7	TRBD1	few	CASRGGQGIHEQYF	TGTGCCAGCAGGGGAGGACAGGGCATCCACGAGCAGTACTTC
TRBV7-3	TRBJ2-7	.	.	CASSFGPDYEQYF	TGTGCCAGCAGCTTCGGGCCGGATTACGAGCAGTACTTC
TRBV5-1	TRBJ2-7	.	few	CASSLNRDYEQYF	TGCGCCAGCAGCTTGAACAGGGACTACGAGCAGTACTTC
TRBV12-3/TRBV12-4	TRBJ2-1	TRBD2	many	CASSTSGSWSEQFF	TGTGCCAGCTCCACTAGCGGGAGTTGGAGTGAGCAGTTCTTC
TRBV20-1	TRBJ2-5	TRBD1	many	CSARDRDRGQETQYF	TGCAGTGCTAGAGATCGGGACAGGGGCCAAGAGACCCAGTACTTC
TRBV18	TRBJ2-5	TRBD2	few	CASSPRVAGPQETQYF	TGTGCCAGCTCACCAAGGGTAGCGGGCCCACAAGAGACCCAGTACTTC
TRBV5-1	TRBJ1-2	.	few	CASSKTDNDYGYTF	TGCGCCAGCAGCAAGACGGACAACGACTATGGCTACACCTTC
TRBV29-1	TRBJ1-1	TRBD1	once	CSVAEGARNTEAFF	TGCAGCGTTGCGGAGGGGGCTCGGAACACTGAAGCTTTCTTT
TRBV7-6	TRBJ2-2	.	.	CASSLGLLNTGELFF	TGTGCCAGCAGCTTGGGGCTACTGAACACCGGGGAGCTGTTTTTT
TRBV10-3	TRBJ2-2	TRBD2	.	CAIGGLGSNTGELFF	TGTGCCATCGGCGGACTAGGATCGAACACCGGGGAGCTGTTTTTT
TRBV2	TRBJ2-2	TRBD1	.	CASSVYRGPGELFF	TGTGCCAGCAGTGTCTACAGGGGACCCGGGGAGCTGTTTTTT
TRBV6-2/TRBV6-3	TRBJ2-2	TRBD2	.	CAGGLAGVVGELFF	TGTGCCGGGGGACTAGCGGGAGTTGTCGGGGAGCTGTTTTTT
TRBV3-1	TRBJ1-1	.	many	CASSPEGQYTEAFF	TGTGCCAGCAGCCCCGAGGGACAATACACTGAAGCTTTCTTT
TRBV27	TRBJ2-6	.	.	CASSTRQEPSSGANVLTF	TGTGCCAGCAGTACCCGACAGGAACCCAGCTCTGGGGCCAACGTCCTGACTTTC
TRBV20-1	TRBJ2-1	.	few	CSARKIQGYNEQFF	TGCAGTGCTAGAAAGATACAGGGATACAATGAGCAGTTCTTC
TRBV7-2	TRBJ2-7	TRBD2	few	CASSPRLADNSYEQYF	TGTGCCAGCAGCCCCCGACTAGCGGACAACTCCTACGAGCAGTACTTC
TRBV20-1	TRBJ1-2	.	.	CSASADGFNYGYTF	TGCAGTGCTTCCGCGGACGGATTTAACTATGGCTACACCTTC
TRBV19	TRBJ2-7	TRBD1	few	CASSVGTETLDEQYF	TGTGCCAGTAGTGTCGGGACAGAGACCCTCGACGAGCAGTACTTC
TRBV20-1	TRBJ2-3	.	.	CSAEPSSDTQYF	TGCAGTGCTGAGCCCAGTTCTGATACGCAGTATTTT
TRBV5-1	TRBJ2-5	TRBD2	.	CASRLTSGQETQYF	TGCGCCAGCAGACTCACTAGCGGCCAAGAGACCCAGTACTTC
TRBV28	TRBJ1-6	.	.	CASSFQDRRLWKANSPLHF	TGTGCCAGCAGTTTCCAAGACAGGCGGCTGTGGAAAGCGAATTCACCCCTCCACTTT
TRBV6-1	TRBJ2-2	.	few	CASRIQRSAGELFF	TGTGCCAGCAGGATACAGCGTAGTGCCGGGGAGCTGTTTTTT
TRBV6-1	TRBJ1-5	.	.	CASSEVWGSNQPQHF	TGTGCCAGCAGTGAAGTCTGGGGGAGCAATCAGCCCCAGCATTTT
TRBV7-3	TRBJ2-1	TRBD1	.	CASSLSGQGAWDEQFF	TGTGCCAGCAGCTTATCGGGGCAGGGGGCATGGGATGAGCAGTTCTTC
TRBV2	TRBJ1-2	.	few	CASSAYLASYGYTF	TGTGCCAGCAGTGCCTACTTGGCTAGCTATGGCTACACCTTC
TRBV20-1	TRBJ1-5	.	.	CSAGGNRPYQPQHF	TGCAGTGCGGGGGGCAATAGACCGTATCAGCCCCAGCATTTT
TRBV7-9	TRBJ1-1	.	few	CASSLAMGGANTEAFF	TGTGCCAGCAGCTTAGCGATGGGAGGGGCCAACACTGAAGCTTTCTTT
TRBV5-1	TRBJ2-3	.	few	CASRRVAGSTDTQYF	TGCGCCAGCAGGAGGGTGGCGGGGAGCACAGATACGCAGTATTTT